The source of this TCR beta chain is a study of graft-versus-host responses after intestinal transplantation. Study in general: Each transplant was multivisceral, liver-intestinal, or isolated intestinal. The whole recipient group had anti-thymocyte globulin induction followed by tacrolimus and steroids for two to three years. General study results and limits: Recipient-marrow GvH clones were detected, some having first appeared in ileum or blood.

Remarks on this clone: Its specificity is not known.

Generated by immunoSEQ multiplex PCR, the TCRdb table keeps only in-frame clones and is missing some. The table lists more than 95,000 clones, 93% of them singletons, with roughly 1.2% in the top ten. The sequence was obtained from a human donor who received an intestinal transplant. The sample here was unstimulated CD8+ T cells sorted from spleen or lymph node cells, taken before intestinal transplant.

CDR3 coding DNA: TGTGCCAGCAGTGAAGACCCGGTCTACGAGCAGTACTTC. This gives the protein CASSEDPVYEQYF. The J gene is TRBJ2-7, the V gene TRBV6-5; D uncertain. The CDR3 is 13 amino acids. Germline V gene sequence: CDR1 MNHEY, CDR2 SVGAGI. The germline V and J ends were trimmed by 5 bases and 3 bases, with 11 bases remaining between them.